Presented here are 31 T cell receptor beta chains from one specimen sequenced in a study of beta chain features in type 1 diabetes. The investigators reverse transcribed all of the isolated RNA, so they sequenced expressed TCRB transcripts. The data were produced by immunoSEQ multiplex PCR, yet TCRdb's version contains in-frame clones alone and is incomplete. Of hundreds of thousands of clones in the sample, roughly 11% are singletons; the top ten hold over 0.035%. Sequenced material: naive CD4+ T cells from blood. The receptors derive from a woman under 30 in good health.

The gene calls are TRBV5-1 and TRBJ2-3, with TRBD2 matching 7 bases. The ends lost 0 bases at V and 1 base at J; junction bases unmatched: 5. The germline gives CDR1 SGHRS, CDR2 YFSETQ. The CDR3 sequence is 16 residues long. The chain's CDR3 is CASSLDGGIGTDTQYF. In nucleotides, the CDR3 is TGCGCCAGCAGCTTGGACGGGGGGATTGGCACAGATACGCAGTATTTT.

This clone has just one count. The V gene is TRBV19, the J gene TRBJ2-1, with unresolved D. The germline V and J ends were trimmed by 2 bases and 7 bases, with 12 bases remaining between them. Germline CDR1 reads LNHDA; CDR2 reads SQIVND (reference sequence). CDR3 size: 14 residues. DNA of the CDR3: TGTGCCAGTAGTATATCAGGAACACAGAATGAGCAGTTCTTC. Protein: CASSISGTQNEQFF.

The J gene is TRBJ2-4, the V gene TRBV9; 8 positions match TRBD1. The CDR3 runs 13 residues. Germline trimming cut 4 bases from V and 4 bases from J; bases unmatched to any gene: 1. Germline V gene data show CDR1 as SGDLS and CDR2 as YYNGEE. CDR3 amino acids: CASSRQGKNIQYF. Here the CDR3 DNA reads TGTGCCAGCAGCCGACAGGGGAAAAACATTCAGTACTTC.

This clone was seen only a few times. This chain connects TRBV29-1 to TRBJ1-5; no definite D call. V was trimmed by 7 bases and J by 0 bases, leaving 13 bases between them. In germline, CDR1 is SQVTM, CDR2 ANQGSEA. The CDR3 sequence is 14 residues long. The CDR3 DNA follows: TGCAGCGCTGGGGATAGAGTTAGCAATCAGCCCCAGCATTTT. This gives the protein CSAGDRVSNQPQHF.

This clone was found a few times. The chain carries TRBV15 and TRBJ1-2; 7 nucleotides match TRBD1. Germline V lookup: CDR1 LNHNV, CDR2 YYDKDF (reference sequence). This CDR3 comprises 14 residues. Trimming removed 2 bases from V and 3 bases from J; junction bases left unmatched: 3. DNA for the CDR3: TGTGCCACCAGCAGAAACACAGGGGACTATGGCTACACCTTC. This sequence encodes CATSRNTGDYGYTF.

In its sample, this clone was seen a few times. V is TRBV5-1 and J is TRBJ2-3; 7 nucleotides match TRBD2. The germline V gene encodes CDR1 SGHRS and CDR2 YFSETQ. The CDR3 loop spans 14 amino acids. V shed 4 bases, J shed 4 bases, and the junction held 6 bases outside the gene matches. The CDR3 loop reads CASSVGLVADTQYF. The CDR3 DNA reads as TGCGCCAGCAGCGTCGGACTAGTGGCAGATACGCAGTATTTT.

The chain links TRBV5-1 to TRBJ2-1, with TRBD2 matching over 7 bases. The CDR3 runs 16 residues. Per germline, CDR1 SGHRS and CDR2 YFSETQ. V dropped 0 bases and J dropped 1; count of bases not matched to a gene: 4. CDR3 amino acids: CASSLAGGASYNEQFF. The CDR3 nucleotides are TGCGCCAGCAGCTTGGCGGGAGGAGCTTCCTACAATGAGCAGTTCTTC.

The rearrangement joins TRBV5-4 to TRBJ2-6; D gene unclear. This CDR3 contains 15 residues. V gave up 10 bases and J gave up 2 bases, with 16 bases separating them. Germline CDR1 SGHNT, CDR2 YYREEE (reference sequence). The CDR3, as DNA: TGTGCCGGCGGACCGAACTCGCCTGGGGCCAACGTCCTGACTTTC. It translates to CAGGPNSPGANVLTF.

The sample holds a few counts of this clone. J is TRBJ2-1 and V is TRBV25-1; TRBD2 matches at 7 bases. Germline V lookup: CDR1 MGHDK, CDR2 SYGVNS. The CDR3 totals 16 residues. V shed 2 bases, J shed 6 bases, and the junction held 10 bases outside the gene matches. The CDR3 here is CASSEVKLASLNEQFF. In DNA form, the CDR3 reads TGTGCCAGCAGTGAAGTCAAACTAGCGAGTCTCAATGAGCAGTTCTTC.

There are a few counts of this clone. This chain joins TRBV15 and TRBJ2-7, with D perhaps matching TRBD1 (5 bases). This CDR3 has 13 residues. Per the germline V gene, CDR1 is LNHNV and CDR2 is YYDKDF (reference sequence). The V gene lost 5 bases and the J gene lost 3 bases, with 11 bases spanning the gap. The CDR3 sequence is CATSGIQGYEQYF. In DNA, the CDR3 is TGTGCCACCAGCGGGATCCAGGGCTACGAGCAGTACTTC.

This chain joins TRBV29-1 and TRBJ1-4; a possible D gene is TRBD1 (5 bases). The length of the CDR3 is 13 residues. Germline V gene data show CDR1 as SQVTM and CDR2 as ANQGSEA. Between the trimmed V and J ends, which lost 7 bases and 5 bases, there was a span of 14 bases. Here the CDR3 DNA reads TGCAGCGCCTCGGGGCAGTTGAATGAAAAACTGTTTTTT. Its translation is CSASGQLNEKLFF.

This clone was recorded a few times. The V gene is TRBV10-2, the J gene TRBJ2-1; D is perhaps TRBD2 (5 bases). CDR1 WSHSY and CDR2 SAAADI come from the germline V gene. With 0 bases removed from V and 4 bases from J, the gap between germline ends came to 16 bases. This CDR3 has 17 residues. This CDR3 reads CASSESSRTPPYNEQFF. DNA for the CDR3: TGCGCCAGCAGTGAGTCTTCACGGACTCCCCCTTACAATGAGCAGTTCTTC.

This clone came up a few times. The J gene is TRBJ2-7, the V gene TRBV4-3; 8 bases line up with TRBD2. Germline V gene data show CDR1 as LGHNA and CDR2 as YSLEER. V was clipped by 0 bases and J by 5 bases; unmatched bases: 9. The CDR3 spans 16 residues. The CDR3 coding sequence is TGCGCCAGCAGCCAAGATGGTTCGGGACTAGTCGACGAGCAGTACGTC. Encoded protein: CASSQDGSGLVDEQYV.

This clone was recorded a few times. The chain has TRBV5-1 and TRBJ2-2; 7 bases fit TRBD2. The CDR3 sequence is 16 residues long. The V and J ends lost 0 bases and 2 bases, in that order; junction bases with no gene match: 4. Per the germline V gene, CDR1 is SGHRS and CDR2 is YFSETQ. The CDR3 is CASSLASGTNTGELFF. DNA for the CDR3: TGCGCCAGCAGCTTGGCGAGCGGGACCAACACCGGGGAGCTGTTTTTT.

This clone was observed a handful of times. The V call is TRBV4-1, the J call TRBJ1-1; D might be TRBD1 (6 bases). The germline V gene has CDR1 MGHRA and CDR2 YSYEKL. The CDR3 has 16 amino acids. The germline V and J ends were trimmed by 3 bases and 7 bases, with 21 bases remaining between them. The CDR3 bases are TGCGCCAGCAGCCATAACAGGGCCCGAAGGTATGGTGAAGCTTTCTTT. It codes for CASSHNRARRYGEAFF.

This clone showed up just a few times. The chain links TRBV2 to TRBJ2-5, with D possibly matching TRBD2 (5 bases). CDR3 length: 13 residues. The V gene's germline CDR1 is SNHLY and CDR2 FYNNEI. V lost 8 bases to trimming and J lost 7 bases, with 17 bases between them. DNA for the CDR3: TGTGCCAGCCGCCAGACCGGGAAGGGGACCCAGTACTTC. It encodes CASRQTGKGTQYF.

This clone was detected a few times. This sequence joins TRBV7-2 and TRBJ2-3; no reliable D call. This CDR3 spans 13 amino acids. The germline V and J ends were trimmed by 4 bases and 7 bases, with 12 bases remaining between them. CDR1 is SGHTA, CDR2 FQGNSA, per germline. The CDR3 is CASSSTRLHTQYF. CDR3 sequence (DNA): TGTGCCAGCAGCTCCACAAGGCTGCATACGCAGTATTTT.

CDR3 nucleotide sequence: TGTGCCAGCAGACCGACAGGGTGGAACATTCAGTACTTC. Its translation is CASRPTGWNIQYF. This sequence joins TRBV28 and TRBJ2-4, with 7 bases fitting TRBD1. Germline V gene sequence: CDR1 MDHEN, CDR2 SYDVKM. V dropped 6 bases and J dropped 7; count of bases not matched to a gene: 6. CDR3 size: 13 residues.

The chain links TRBV14 to TRBJ2-7, with D perhaps TRBD1 or TRBD2 (5 bases each). The CDR3 spans 15 residues. Trimming took off 0 bases at V and 2 bases at J, with 11 bases between the two ends. Germline values: CDR1 SGHDN, CDR2 FVKESK. CDR3 sequence reads: CASSQDGAGTYEQYF. CDR3 DNA: TGTGCCAGCAGCCAAGATGGGGCGGGTACCTACGAGCAGTACTTC.

This clone was observed a few times. The chain's CDR3 is CASSPGGSYNEQFF. CDR3 DNA sequence: TGTGCCAGTAGTCCGGGAGGTTCCTACAATGAGCAGTTCTTC. This chain uses TRBV19 with TRBJ2-1; 7 bases agree with TRBD2. Germline V CDR1 and CDR2: LNHDA, SQIVND (reference sequence). The CDR3 loop spans 14 amino acids. V lost 5 bases and J lost 1; bases outside the gene matches: 2.

This chain connects TRBV29-1 to TRBJ2-7; 7 nucleotides match TRBD1. There are 13 residues in the CDR3. Germline V gene data show CDR1 as SQVTM and CDR2 as ANQGSEA. The CDR3 spells CSASRQGSYEQYF. CDR3 sequence (DNA): TGCAGTGCATCCAGACAGGGTAGCTACGAGCAGTACTTC.

This chain links TRBV28 with TRBJ2-5; D unclear. From germline, CDR1 is MDHEN and CDR2 SYDVKM. CDR3 length: 11 amino acids. Trimming stripped 2 bases from V and 13 bases from J, with 11 bases between. The CDR3 loop is CASSLRNPRYF. The CDR3 DNA follows: TGTGCCAGCAGTTTACGGAACCCACGGTACTTC. Based on the CDR3 plus reference TRBV28 and TRBJ2-5, the full variable domain is DVKVTQSSRYLVKRTGEKVFLECVQDMDHENMFWYRQDPGLGLRLIYFSYDVKMKEKGDIPEGYSVSREKKERFSLILESASTNQTSMYLCASSLRNPRYFGPGTRLLVL.

The chain couples TRBV10-3 to TRBJ2-1, with D perhaps matching TRBD1 or TRBD2 (5 bases each). CDR1 and CDR2 (germline): ENHRY, SYGVKD. Trimming took 6 bases from V and 4 from J, leaving 10 bases between them. The CDR3 totals 13 residues. DNA for the CDR3: TGTGCCATCAGAAGGGACGGATACAATGAGCAGTTCTTC. Protein: CAIRRDGYNEQFF.

This clone has just a few counts. The chain links TRBV9 to TRBJ1-4; D might be TRBD1 (6 bases). CDR3 length: 14 amino acids. The germline V gene has CDR1 SGDLS and CDR2 YYNGEE. Trimming removed 3 bases from V and 6 bases from J, with 12 bases in between. The DNA of the CDR3 is TGTGCCAGCAGCGCCGGGGACAATTATGAAAAACTGTTTTTT. Translation: CASSAGDNYEKLFF.

This clone was counted between two and nine times. This sequence joins TRBV5-1 and TRBJ1-2; possible D gene TRBD1, 5 bases. Trimming shortened V by 1 base and J by 10 bases, and 14 bases separated the two germline ends. CDR3 length: 13 residues. Germline loops: CDR1 SGHRS, CDR2 YFSETQ. CDR3 region: CASSLLTGGYYTF. The CDR3 DNA reads TGCGCCAGCAGCTTGCTAACAGGCGGATACTACACCTTC.

The rearrangement joins TRBV28 to TRBJ2-1; 7 bases align to TRBD1. The CDR3 consists of 15 residues. The germline gives CDR1 MDHEN, CDR2 SYDVKM. Trimming at V came to 7 bases and at J to 0 bases, leaving 6 bases not matched to a gene. The CDR3 bases are TGTGCCAGCACCGTTGACAGGGTCTCCTACAATGAGCAGTTCTTC. This codes for CASTVDRVSYNEQFF. The full variable domain, in which reference TRBV28 and TRBJ2-1 provide the parts outside the CDR3, is DVKVTQSSRYLVKRTGEKVFLECVQDMDHENMFWYRQDPGLGLRLIYFSYDVKMKEKGDIPEGYSVSREKKERFSLILESASTNQTSMYLCASTVDRVSYNEQFFGPGTRLTVL.

This clone was seen a handful of times. This chain joins TRBV4-1 and TRBJ2-2, with D unresolved. CDR1 is MGHRA, CDR2 YSYEKL, per germline. V lost 5 bases to trimming and J lost 1 base, with 2 bases between them. This CDR3 has 12 amino acids. The CDR3 spells CASSWNTGELFF. The CDR3 DNA reads TGCGCCAGCAGCTGGAACACCGGGGAGCTGTTTTTT.

This clone has a handful of counts. The chain is built from TRBV2 and TRBJ1-2; TRBD1 aligns across 9 bases. Germline loops: CDR1 SNHLY, CDR2 FYNNEI. The length of the CDR3 is 16 residues. The V segment lost 0 bases and the J segment 4 bases; nucleotides outside the gene matches: 6. This CDR3 is CASSEAYRGRVYGYTF. CDR3 coding DNA: TGTGCCAGCAGTGAAGCGTACAGGGGGCGGGTCTATGGCTACACCTTC.

V is TRBV30 and J is TRBJ1-5; 7 positions agree with TRBD1. The CDR3 has 13 residues. Germline V gives CDR1 GTSNPN, CDR2 SVGIG (reference sequence). Germline trimming cut 3 bases from V and 8 bases from J; bases unmatched to any gene: 7. CDR3 bases: TGTGCCTGGAGCCGAGGGGGCACGGAGCCCCAGCATTTT. It encodes CAWSRGGTEPQHF.

Only a few counts were recorded for this clone. This chain joins TRBV7-2 and TRBJ1-6; 7 nucleotides align to TRBD1. V shed 5 bases and J 7 bases; nucleotides not matched to a gene: 5. CDR3 length equals 14 residues. Germline V lookup: CDR1 SGHTA, CDR2 FQGNSA. CDR3 region: CASSIQGWNSPLHF. The CDR3 region has the DNA TGTGCCAGCAGCATACAGGGGTGGAATTCACCCCTCCACTTT.

The genes are TRBV5-4 and TRBJ2-1; TRBD1 is a possible D gene (6 bases). The CDR3 is made up of 16 amino acids. The V and J ends lost 0 bases and 8 bases respectively, with 18 bases between them. Germline V gene lookup returns CDR1 SGHNT and CDR2 YYREEE (reference sequence). In DNA form, the CDR3 reads TGTGCCAGCAGCTTGGGCCAGGGGATGTTTCTCGATGAGCAGTTCTTC. Translation gives CASSLGQGMFLDEQFF.